This is a list of T cell receptor beta chains from one sample in a study of beta chain features in type 1 diabetes. Profiled with immunoSEQ multiplex PCR; TCRdb holds only in-frame clones, not every one. The data show hundreds of thousands of clones, with about 71% seen just once and about 0.05% held by the top ten. Sequencing was done on a sample of naive CD4+ T cells from blood. The receptor set was obtained from a man aged 30 to 45 in good health. Each CDR3 is given with its conserved first and last residue. A D gene is named only where the DNA matches it firmly. Clone size is given for some rows only: seen once, a few or many times, or a class if the clone is expanded.

V gene	clone size	J gene	D gene	CDR3 DNA	CDR3 protein
TRBV20-1	NA	TRBJ2-7	NA	TGCAGTGCCGGGGACTCCTACGAGCAGTACTTC	CSAGDSYEQYF
TRBV6-5	few	TRBJ2-2	NA	TGTGCCAGCAGGGCCCCCAGCGGGGAGCTGTTTTTT	CASRAPSGELFF
TRBV25-1	NA	TRBJ2-7	NA	TGTGCCAGCACCCCCGCCGGGACGGCTCACTACGAGCAGTACTTC	CASTPAGTAHYEQYF
TRBV27	NA	TRBJ2-4	TRBD1	TGTGCCAGCAGGTCGGGGACAGGGAAAAACATTCAGTACTTC	CASRSGTGKNIQYF
TRBV4-2	NA	TRBJ1-2	NA	TGTGCCAGCAGCCAACCGGGACTCATCTATGGCTACACCTTC	CASSQPGLIYGYTF
TRBV30	NA	TRBJ1-5	NA	TGTGCCTGGAGCGAGACAGGCAATCAGCCCCAGCATTTT	CAWSETGNQPQHF
TRBV7-9	NA	TRBJ1-6	NA	TGTGCCAGCAGCTCCCGGGATTCACCCCTCCACTTT	CASSSRDSPLHF
TRBV9	NA	TRBJ2-7	NA	TGTGCCAGCAGCCCACGGGACTTCTCGTACTCCTACGAGCAGTACTTC	CASSPRDFSYSYEQYF
TRBV7-8	NA	TRBJ2-5	NA	TGTGCCAGCAGCTTAGGGGACGCTTCGACCCTATCGAGGGAGACCCAGTACTTC	CASSLGDASTLSRETQYF
TRBV23-1	NA	TRBJ2-3	TRBD1	TGCGCCAGAACTCGGGGCCAGGGGGCCACAGATACGCAGTATTTT	CARTRGQGATDTQYF
TRBV30	NA	TRBJ2-1	TRBD2	TGTGCCTGGAGTGGAGGGACTAGCGGGAGACCGGATACGAGTGAGCAGTTCTTC	CAWSGGTSGRPDTSEQFF
TRBV7-9	NA	TRBJ2-7	NA	TGTGCCAGCAGCTTAACTATCTCACCTGGGGAGCAGTACTTC	CASSLTISPGEQYF
TRBV9	NA	TRBJ2-3	NA	TGTGCCAGCAGCGCTCAAAATACGCAGTATTTT	CASSAQNTQYF
TRBV30	few	TRBJ2-1	TRBD1	TGTGCCTGGAGTGTTATACAGGGGATCCATGAGCAGTTCTTC	CAWSVIQGIHEQFF
TRBV30	NA	TRBJ2-2	NA	TGTGCCTTCCCCCGCGGAGGAAGCGGGGAGCTGTTTTTT	CAFPRGGSGELFF
TRBV19	NA	TRBJ2-1	TRBD2	TGTGCCAGTAGTATCCTGAATAGCGGGGTCTACAATGAGCAGTTCTTC	CASSILNSGVYNEQFF
TRBV7-7	NA	TRBJ2-1	TRBD2	TGTGCCAGCAGCCCCACTAGCGGGGGGAGCTCCTACAATGAGCAGTTCTTC	CASSPTSGGSSYNEQFF
TRBV2	NA	TRBJ2-2	NA	TGTGCCAGCGGAGCACAGCACAGGGCTAACACCGGGGAGCTGTTTTTT	CASGAQHRANTGELFF
TRBV30	NA	TRBJ2-1	NA	TGTGCCTGGAGTAAATGGGGGCAGGCGAATGAGCAGTTCTTC	CAWSKWGQANEQFF
TRBV29-1	NA	TRBJ1-1	NA	TGCAGCGTTGCCTCAGGGTCTACTGAAGCTTTCTTT	CSVASGSTEAFF
TRBV30	NA	TRBJ2-1	TRBD2	TGTGCCGGACGACTAGCGGGAAGGTATGAGCAGTTCTTC	CAGRLAGRYEQFF
TRBV7-8	NA	TRBJ2-7	TRBD2	TGTGCCAGCAGCTTTCGGAACCGGGACTACTCCTACGAGCAGTACTTC	CASSFRNRDYSYEQYF
TRBV19	NA	TRBJ1-2	NA	TGTGCCAGTAGTATAGGGCCGAATGGCTACACCTTC	CASSIGPNGYTF
TRBV28	NA	TRBJ2-1	TRBD2	TGTGCCAGCACCTTAGCGGGAGGGCCCTACAATGAGCAGTTCTTC	CASTLAGGPYNEQFF
TRBV2	few	TRBJ1-1	NA	TGTGCCAGCAGTGAGGACACTGAAGCTTTCTTT	CASSEDTEAFF
TRBV28	once	TRBJ2-5	TRBD2	TGTGCCAGCAGGACGACTAGCGAGACCCAGTACTTC	CASRTTSETQYF
TRBV5-4	few	TRBJ2-5	NA	TGTGCCAGCAGCTCTGGAGTAGGAGAGACCCAGTACTTC	CASSSGVGETQYF